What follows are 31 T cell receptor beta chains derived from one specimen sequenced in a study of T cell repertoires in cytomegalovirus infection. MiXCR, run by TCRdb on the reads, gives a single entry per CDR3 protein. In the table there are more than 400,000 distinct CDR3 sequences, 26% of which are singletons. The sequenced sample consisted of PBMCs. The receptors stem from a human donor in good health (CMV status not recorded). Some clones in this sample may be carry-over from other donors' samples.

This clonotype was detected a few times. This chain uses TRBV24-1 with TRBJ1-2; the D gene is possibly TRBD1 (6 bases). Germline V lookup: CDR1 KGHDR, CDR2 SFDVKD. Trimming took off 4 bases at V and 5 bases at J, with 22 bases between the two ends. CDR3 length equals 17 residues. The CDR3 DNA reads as TGTGCCACCAGTGACAGAACAGGGATTGGGGGCCGATATGGCTACACCTTC. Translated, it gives CATSDRTGIGGRYGYTF.

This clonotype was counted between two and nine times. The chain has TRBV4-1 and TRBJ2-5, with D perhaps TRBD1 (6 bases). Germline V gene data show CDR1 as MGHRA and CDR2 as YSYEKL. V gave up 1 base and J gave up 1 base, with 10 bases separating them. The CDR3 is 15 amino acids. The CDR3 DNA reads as TGCGCCAGCAGCCAAGGGGCAGGGGCCCAAGAGACCCAGTACTTC. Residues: CASSQGAGAQETQYF.

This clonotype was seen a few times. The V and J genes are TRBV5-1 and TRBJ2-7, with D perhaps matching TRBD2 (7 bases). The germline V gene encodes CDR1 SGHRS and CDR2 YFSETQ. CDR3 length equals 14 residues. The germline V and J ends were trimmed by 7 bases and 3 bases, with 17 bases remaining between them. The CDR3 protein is CASAISGGGYEQYF. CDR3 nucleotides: TGCGCCAGCGCCATTTCGGGGGGCGGCTACGAGCAGTACTTC.

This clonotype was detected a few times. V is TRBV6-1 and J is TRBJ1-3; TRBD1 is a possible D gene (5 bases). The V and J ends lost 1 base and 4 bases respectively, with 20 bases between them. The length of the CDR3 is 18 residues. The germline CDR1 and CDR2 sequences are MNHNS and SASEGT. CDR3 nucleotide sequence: TGTGCCAGCAGTGAAGTAAGGGGAGCCAGGGATCAGGGAAACACCATATATTTT. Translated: CASSEVRGARDQGNTIYF.

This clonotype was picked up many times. CDR3: CASRMGPTAPGEQFF. The CDR3 bases are TGTGCCAGCAGAATGGGGCCGACCGCGCCCGGTGAGCAGTTCTTC. The chain is built from TRBV6-6 and TRBJ2-1; maybe TRBD1 (5 bases). This CDR3 contains 15 residues. The V gene's germline CDR1 is MNHNY and CDR2 SVGAGI (reference sequence). The V and J ends lost 6 bases and 9 bases respectively, with 21 bases between them.

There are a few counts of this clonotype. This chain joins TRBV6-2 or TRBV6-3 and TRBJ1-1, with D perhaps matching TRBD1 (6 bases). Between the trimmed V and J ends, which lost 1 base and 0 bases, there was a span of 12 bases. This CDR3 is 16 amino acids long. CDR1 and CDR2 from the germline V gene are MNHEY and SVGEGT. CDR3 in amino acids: CASSYWPGEMNTEAFF. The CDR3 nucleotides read TGTGCCAGCAGTTACTGGCCAGGGGAGATGAACACTGAAGCTTTCTTT.

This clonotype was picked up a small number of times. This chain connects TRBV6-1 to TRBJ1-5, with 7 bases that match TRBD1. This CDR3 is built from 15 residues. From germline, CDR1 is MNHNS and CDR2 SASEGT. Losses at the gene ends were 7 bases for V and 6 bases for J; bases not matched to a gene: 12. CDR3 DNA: TGTGCCAGCAAGGGCGGGCAGGGGGTGGGTCAGCCCCAGCATTTT. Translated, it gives CASKGGQGVGQPQHF.

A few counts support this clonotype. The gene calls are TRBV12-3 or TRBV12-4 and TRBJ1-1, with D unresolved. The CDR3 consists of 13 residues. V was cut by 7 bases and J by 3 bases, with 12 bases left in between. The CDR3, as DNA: TGTGCCAGCACCCTGGGGAGCCACACTGAAGCTTTCTTT. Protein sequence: CASTLGSHTEAFF.

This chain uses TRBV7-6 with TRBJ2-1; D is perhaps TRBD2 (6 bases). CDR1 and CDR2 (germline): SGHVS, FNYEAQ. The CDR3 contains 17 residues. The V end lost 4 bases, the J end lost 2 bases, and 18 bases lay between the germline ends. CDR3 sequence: CASSSYRGSGPYNEQFF. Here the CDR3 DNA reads TGTGCCAGCAGCTCCTACCGGGGTAGCGGACCCTACAATGAGCAGTTCTTC.

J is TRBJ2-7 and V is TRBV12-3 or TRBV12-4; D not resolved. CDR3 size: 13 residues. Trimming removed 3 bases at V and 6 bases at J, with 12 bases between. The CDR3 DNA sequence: TGTGCCAGCAGTTTTGGTCCATCAAGCGAGCAGTACTTC. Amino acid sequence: CASSFGPSSEQYF.

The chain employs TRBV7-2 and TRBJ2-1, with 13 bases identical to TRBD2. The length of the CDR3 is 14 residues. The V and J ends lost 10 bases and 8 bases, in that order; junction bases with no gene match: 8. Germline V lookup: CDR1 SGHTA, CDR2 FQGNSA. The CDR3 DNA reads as TGTGCCACCCAACGGACTAGCGGGAGTTATGAGCAGTTCTTC. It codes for CATQRTSGSYEQFF.

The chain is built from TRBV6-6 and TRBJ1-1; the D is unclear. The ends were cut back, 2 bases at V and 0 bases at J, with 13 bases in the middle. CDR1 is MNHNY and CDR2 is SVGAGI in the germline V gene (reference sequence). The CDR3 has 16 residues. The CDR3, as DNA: TGTGCCAGCAGTTACGGGAGACTACACATGAACACTGAAGCTTTCTTT. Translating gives CASSYGRLHMNTEAFF.

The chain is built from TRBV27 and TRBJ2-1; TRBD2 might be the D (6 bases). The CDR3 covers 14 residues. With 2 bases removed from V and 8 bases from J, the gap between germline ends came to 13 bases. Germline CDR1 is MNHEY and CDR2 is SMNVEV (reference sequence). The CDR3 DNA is TGTGCCAGCAGTTTAGCGGGACCAGGCTATGAGCAGTTCTTC. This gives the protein CASSLAGPGYEQFF.

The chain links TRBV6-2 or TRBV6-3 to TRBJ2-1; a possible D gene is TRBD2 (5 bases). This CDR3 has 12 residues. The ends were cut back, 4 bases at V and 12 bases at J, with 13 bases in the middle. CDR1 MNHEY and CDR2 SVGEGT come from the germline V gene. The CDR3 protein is CASSSWWERQFF. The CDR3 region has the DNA TGTGCCAGCAGTTCCTGGTGGGAGCGGCAGTTCTTC.

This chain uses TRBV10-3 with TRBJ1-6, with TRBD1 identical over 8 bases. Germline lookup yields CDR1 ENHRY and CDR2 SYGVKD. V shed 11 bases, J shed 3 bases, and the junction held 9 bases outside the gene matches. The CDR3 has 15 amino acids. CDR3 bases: TGTGCCTCCGGGACAGGACTCAACTATAATTCACCCCTCCACTTT. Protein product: CASGTGLNYNSPLHF.

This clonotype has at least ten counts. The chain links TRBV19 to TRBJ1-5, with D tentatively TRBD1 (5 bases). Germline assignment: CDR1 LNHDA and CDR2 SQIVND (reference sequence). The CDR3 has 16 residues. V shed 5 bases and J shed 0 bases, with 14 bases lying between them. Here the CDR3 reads CASSFRPGYSNQPQHF. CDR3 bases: TGTGCCAGTAGTTTTCGGCCAGGGTATAGCAATCAGCCCCAGCATTTT. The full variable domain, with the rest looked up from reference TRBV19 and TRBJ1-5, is DGGITQSPKYLFRKEGQNVTLSCEQNLNHDAMYWYRQDPGQGLRLIYYSQIVNDFQKGDIAEGYSVSREKKESFPLTVTSAQKNPTAFYLCASSFRPGYSNQPQHFGDGTRLSIL.

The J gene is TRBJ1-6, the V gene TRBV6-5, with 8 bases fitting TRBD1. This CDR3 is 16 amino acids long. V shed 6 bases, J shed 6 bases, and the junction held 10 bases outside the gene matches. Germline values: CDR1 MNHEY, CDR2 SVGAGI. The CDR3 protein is CASRKRTGILNSPLHF. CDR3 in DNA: TGTGCCAGCAGGAAGAGGACAGGGATCCTTAATTCACCCCTCCACTTT.

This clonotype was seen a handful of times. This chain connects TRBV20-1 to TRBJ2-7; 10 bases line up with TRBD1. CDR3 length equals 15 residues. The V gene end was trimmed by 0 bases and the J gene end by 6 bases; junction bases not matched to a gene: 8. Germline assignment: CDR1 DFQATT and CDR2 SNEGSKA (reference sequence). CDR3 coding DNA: TGCAGTGCTAGAGATCGTAAGACAGGGGGCTTCGAGCAGTACTTC. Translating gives CSARDRKTGGFEQYF.

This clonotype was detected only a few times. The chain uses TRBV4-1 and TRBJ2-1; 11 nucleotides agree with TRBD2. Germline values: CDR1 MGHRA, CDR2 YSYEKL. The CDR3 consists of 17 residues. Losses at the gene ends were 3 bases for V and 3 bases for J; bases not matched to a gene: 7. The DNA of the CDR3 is TGCGCCAGCAGCCACCCTCGGACTAGCGGGTACTACAATGAGCAGTTCTTC. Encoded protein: CASSHPRTSGYYNEQFF.

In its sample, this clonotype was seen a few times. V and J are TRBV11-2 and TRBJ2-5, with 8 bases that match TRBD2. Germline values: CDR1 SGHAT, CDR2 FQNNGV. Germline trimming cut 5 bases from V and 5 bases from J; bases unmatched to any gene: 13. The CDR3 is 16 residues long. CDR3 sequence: CASSRRTGTRDETQYF. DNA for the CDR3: TGTGCCAGCAGCCGGCGGACCGGGACTAGGGATGAGACCCAGTACTTC.

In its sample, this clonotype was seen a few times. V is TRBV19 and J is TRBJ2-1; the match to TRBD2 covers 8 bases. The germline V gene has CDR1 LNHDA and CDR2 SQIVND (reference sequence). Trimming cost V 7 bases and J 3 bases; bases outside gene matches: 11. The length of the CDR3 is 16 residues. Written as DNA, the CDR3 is TGTGCCAGTAATATCCCAGGGCGGGAGGTCTACAATGAGCAGTTCTTC. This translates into CASNIPGREVYNEQFF.

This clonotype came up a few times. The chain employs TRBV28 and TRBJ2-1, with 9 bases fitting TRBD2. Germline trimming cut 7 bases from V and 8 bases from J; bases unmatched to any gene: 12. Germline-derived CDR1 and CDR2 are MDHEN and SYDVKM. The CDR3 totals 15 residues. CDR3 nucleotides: TGTGCCAGCAATCTAGCGGGATCTTTGGTTCATGAGCAGTTCTTC. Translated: CASNLAGSLVHEQFF.

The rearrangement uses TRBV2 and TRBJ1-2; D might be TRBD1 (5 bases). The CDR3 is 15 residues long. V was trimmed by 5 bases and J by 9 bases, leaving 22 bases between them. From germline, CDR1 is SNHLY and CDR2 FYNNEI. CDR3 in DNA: TGTGCCAGCAGTCAATCTATTGGGGACGGTGGTAGCTACACCTTC. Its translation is CASSQSIGDGGSYTF.

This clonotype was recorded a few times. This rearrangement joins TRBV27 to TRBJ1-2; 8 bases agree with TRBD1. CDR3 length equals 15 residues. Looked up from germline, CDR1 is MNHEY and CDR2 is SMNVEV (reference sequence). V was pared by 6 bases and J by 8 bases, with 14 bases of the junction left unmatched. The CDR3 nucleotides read TGTGCCAGCAGCCGATTGGGACAGGCTCTTGACGGCTACACCTTC. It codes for CASSRLGQALDGYTF.

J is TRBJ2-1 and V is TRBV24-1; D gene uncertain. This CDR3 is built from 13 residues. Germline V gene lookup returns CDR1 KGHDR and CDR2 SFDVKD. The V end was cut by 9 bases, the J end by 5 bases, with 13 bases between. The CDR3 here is CATAAAWHNEQFF. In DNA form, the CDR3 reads TGTGCCACCGCGGCAGCTTGGCACAATGAGCAGTTCTTC.

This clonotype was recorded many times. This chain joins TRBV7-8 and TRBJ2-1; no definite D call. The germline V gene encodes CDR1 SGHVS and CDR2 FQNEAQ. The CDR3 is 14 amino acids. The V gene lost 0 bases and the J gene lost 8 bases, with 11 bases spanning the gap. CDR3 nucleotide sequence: TGTGCCAGCAGCTTAGCATCCGGTTTGCATGAGCAGTTCTTC. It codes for CASSLASGLHEQFF.

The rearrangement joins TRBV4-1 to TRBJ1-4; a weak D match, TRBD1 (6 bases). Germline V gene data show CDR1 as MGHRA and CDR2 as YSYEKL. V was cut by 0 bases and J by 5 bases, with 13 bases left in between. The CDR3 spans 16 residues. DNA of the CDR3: TGCGCCAGCAGCCAAGAACGAGGGACAAGCAATGAAAAACTGTTTTTT. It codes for CASSQERGTSNEKLFF.

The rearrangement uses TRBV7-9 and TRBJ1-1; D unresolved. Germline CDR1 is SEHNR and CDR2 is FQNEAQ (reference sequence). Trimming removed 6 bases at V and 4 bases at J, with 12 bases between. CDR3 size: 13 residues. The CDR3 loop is CASSYTLGTEAFF. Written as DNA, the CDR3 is TGTGCCAGCAGTTACACCTTGGGCACTGAAGCTTTCTTT.

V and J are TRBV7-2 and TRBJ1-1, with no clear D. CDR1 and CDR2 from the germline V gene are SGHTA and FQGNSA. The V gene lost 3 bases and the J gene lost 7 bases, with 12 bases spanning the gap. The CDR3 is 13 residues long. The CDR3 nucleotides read TGTGCCAGCAGCTTGAACCGGGGTTATGAAGCTTTCTTT. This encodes CASSLNRGYEAFF.

CDR3 coding DNA: TGTGCCAGCAGCGAGGGCCGGGGTGAGCAGTTCTTC. As protein: CASSEGRGEQFF. The chain uses TRBV7-9 and TRBJ2-1, with D possibly being TRBD2 (5 bases). V lost 5 bases and J 9 bases, leaving 11 bases between the germline ends. The length of the CDR3 is 12 residues. From germline, CDR1 is SEHNR and CDR2 FQNEAQ (reference sequence).

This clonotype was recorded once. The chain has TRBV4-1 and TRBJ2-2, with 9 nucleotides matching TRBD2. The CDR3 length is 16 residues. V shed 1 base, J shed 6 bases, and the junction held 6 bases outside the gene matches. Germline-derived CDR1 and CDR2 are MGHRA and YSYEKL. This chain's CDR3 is CASSQVGGRAPGELFF. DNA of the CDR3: TGCGCCAGCAGCCAAGTTGGCGGGAGGGCCCCCGGGGAGCTGTTTTTT.